The next 12 T cell receptor beta chains were all read from a single sample in a study of blood T cell repertoires in COVID-19. Here immunoSEQ multiplex PCR was the method, and the copy in TCRdb shows in-frame clones only, minus some. The sample contains about 180,000 clones, approximately 85% of which appear only once. The sequencing sample was made of peripheral blood. The receptors originated from a man in his fifties or sixties with acute or convalescent COVID-19.

In its sample, this clone was seen a few times. This chain links TRBV30 with TRBJ2-1; D remains unclear. Germline values: CDR1 GTSNPN, CDR2 SVGIG (reference sequence). Trimming took off 3 bases at V and 3 bases at J, with 12 bases between the two ends. The CDR3 loop spans 14 amino acids. The CDR3 DNA sequence: TGTGCCTGGAGCCCTTCAGGTTACTACAATGAGCAGTTCTTC. It codes for CAWSPSGYYNEQFF.

The CDR3 here is CASSPGTSGSHEQYF. The CDR3 DNA is TGTGCCAGCAGTCCTGGGACTAGCGGGAGCCACGAGCAGTACTTC. J is TRBJ2-7 and V is TRBV28; 14 bases line up with TRBD2. V dropped 5 bases and J dropped 5; count of bases not matched to a gene: 5. The CDR3 runs 15 residues. The germline gives CDR1 MDHEN, CDR2 SYDVKM.

The chain carries TRBV14 and TRBJ2-7; the D gene is possibly TRBD1 (5 bases). Trimming took off 3 bases at V and 1 base at J, with 13 bases between the two ends. The germline CDR1 and CDR2 sequences are SGHDN and FVKESK. The CDR3 totals 15 residues. As DNA, the CDR3 is TGTGCCAGCAGCCAGAGCTTGGGGCAGTCCTACGAGCAGTACTTC. Its protein product is CASSQSLGQSYEQYF.

The chain employs TRBV5-1 and TRBJ1-1, with a tentative D call TRBD1 (5 bases). The CDR3 spans 12 residues. V lost 7 bases, J lost 3 bases, and 10 bases lay in between. Germline values: CDR1 SGHRS, CDR2 YFSETQ. CDR3 loop: CASRGDYTEAFF. CDR3 sequence (DNA): TGCGCCAGCCGGGGGGACTACACTGAAGCTTTCTTT.

V and J are TRBV27 and TRBJ1-1, with 10 bases identical to TRBD1. Germline assignment: CDR1 MNHEY and CDR2 SMNVEV (reference sequence). V dropped 4 bases and J dropped 8; count of bases not matched to a gene: 7. There are 14 residues in the CDR3. CDR3: CASSSRTGGTEAFF. The CDR3 coding sequence is TGTGCCAGCAGTTCTAGGACAGGGGGGACCGAAGCTTTCTTT.

J is TRBJ2-7 and V is TRBV21-1; TRBD1, the table's D call, lacks a check against the DNA. TRBV21-1 represents a pseudogene. The CDR3 has 15 residues. Here the CDR3 reads CASRYGLGRGHEQYF. CDR3 sequence (DNA): TGTGCCAGCAGGTACGGGCTGGGCAGGGGTCACGAGCAGTACTTC.

This clone has just a few counts. CDR3 sequence reads: CASSPSGQGRYGYTF. CDR3 in DNA: TGCGCCAGCAGTCCCTCTGGACAGGGACGCTATGGCTACACCTTC. V is TRBV23-1 and J is TRBJ1-2, with 8 bases aligning to TRBD1. TRBV23-1 is annotated as an ORF whose role is uncertain. This CDR3 comprises 15 residues. The trim removed 4 bases at V and 4 bases at J, leaving 8 bases unmatched.

The genes are TRBV18 and TRBJ2-3; D is uncertain. V was shortened by 3 bases and J by 11 bases, with 21 bases between the two germline ends. Germline-derived CDR1 and CDR2 are KGHSH and LQKENI. There are 15 residues in the CDR3. The CDR3 DNA follows: TGTGCCAGCTCACCCCCTAGTGCCTTTAACATAGGGCAGTATTTT. This codes for CASSPPSAFNIGQYF.

J is TRBJ2-1 and V is TRBV24-1; 9 positions agree with TRBD1. This CDR3 contains 15 residues. The V segment lost 9 bases and the J segment 7 bases; nucleotides outside the gene matches: 12. In germline, CDR1 is KGHDR, CDR2 SFDVKD. In nucleotides, the CDR3 is TGTGCCACCTCGCACCTTGGGACAGGGAGTAATGAGCAGTTCTTC. It translates to CATSHLGTGSNEQFF.

This rearrangement joins TRBV18 to TRBJ1-2, with 8 bases identical to TRBD1. Germline-derived CDR1 and CDR2 are KGHSH and LQKENI. This CDR3 spans 13 amino acids. V lost 6 bases to trimming and J lost 7 bases; unmatched junction nucleotides: 7. Here the CDR3 DNA reads TGTGCCAGCTCCTCCGGGACAGGCTCTGGCTACACCTTC. Its translation is CASSSGTGSGYTF.

The rearrangement links TRBV4-2 to TRBJ1-2; maybe TRBD1 (5 bases). Trimming took 3 bases from V and 6 from J, leaving 14 bases between them. This CDR3 is built from 14 residues. Germline V lookup: CDR1 LGHNA, CDR2 YNFKEQ. The CDR3 region is CASSHLGGADGYTF. CDR3 DNA sequence: TGTGCCAGCAGCCATCTCGGAGGGGCGGATGGCTACACCTTC.

The CDR3 sequence is CASSPGQGVSSAFF. The CDR3 DNA reads TGTGCCAGCAGCCCGGGACAGGGAGTTTCGTCAGCTTTCTTT. The chain employs TRBV11-1 and TRBJ1-1; TRBD1 matches at 9 bases. Looked up from germline, CDR1 is SGHAT and CDR2 is FQDESV (reference sequence). V gave up 5 bases and J gave up 10 bases; unmatched junction bases: 11. CDR3 length: 14 residues.